This T cell receptor (beta chain) was recovered during a study of T cell responses to AZD1222 COVID-19 vaccine. V was clipped by 4 bases and J by 0 bases, with 16 bases between them. The CDR3 runs 18 residues. The germline V gene encodes CDR1 LGHDT and CDR2 YNNKEL (reference sequence). TCRdb keeps only in-frame clones here, not all; method: immunoSEQ multiplex PCR. The table records over 85,000 clones, 94% of them present only once. This chain links TRBV3-1 (or the pseudogene TRBV3-2) with TRBJ1-6, with D possibly matching TRBD1 (5 bases). The origin of this receptor is an adult who received the AZD1222 COVID-19 vaccine. The input for sequencing was peripheral blood, taken 28 days after the second AZD1222 dose. The CDR3 protein is CASSRTWDPSSYNSPLHF. In DNA, the CDR3 is TGTGCCAGCAGCCGTACCTGGGACCCTAGCTCCTATAATTCACCCCTCCACTTT.